What follows is one TCR beta chain and its context. Antigen specificity is unknown. The data were obtained in a study of shared clonotypes between healthy human individuals. General study points: There were few donors, and this limited the genetic and exposure-history diversity represented. Non-shared clonotypes displayed generation probabilities falling below those of clonotypes present in all four donors.

This CDR3 contains 16 residues. Unmatched junction bases numbered 8, after V lost 4 bases and J lost 4 bases. Per the germline V gene, CDR1 is SGHTA and CDR2 is FQGNSA. A CD45RA-negative memory subset and a CD45RA+ naive subset were separated from the CD4+ cells. Samples underwent the assay at deep level. Some clones are missing from TCRdb's copy, which holds only in-frame ones; the method was immunoSEQ multiplex PCR. The data show millions of clones, with 85% to 95% seen just once and 0.13% held by the top ten. V and J are TRBV7-2 and TRBJ2-3, with TRBD1 matching 10 bases. The clonotype comes from a man between 18 and 29 years old in good health. The specimen was naive CD4+ T cells sorted from blood. Subset here: CD45RA+ positively selected. CDR3 region: CASSSKDRGYPDTQYF. DNA for the CDR3: TGTGCCAGCAGCTCCAAGGACAGGGGGTATCCAGATACGCAGTATTTT.